These 30 T cell receptor beta chains were all obtained from the same sample, sequenced in a study of vaccination and CD4 T cells after COVID-19. Their antigens remain unidentified. With the Oncomine TCR Beta short-read assay, DNA from cultured CD4+ T cells was sequenced. TCRdb redid the calling of the PCR reads with MiXCR, one entry per CDR3 protein. The data hold about 25,000 distinct CDR3 sequences, with roughly 49% observed a single time. Treatment defined: roughly ten-day PBMC culture with coronavirus spike peptide pools or control peptides (ViraFEST assay). The specimen sequenced was CD4+ T cells from blood, cultured in vitro. The receptors were sampled from a human donor who had recovered from COVID-19.

The rearrangement uses TRBV20-1 and TRBJ2-5, with D perhaps being TRBD1 or TRBD2 (6 bases each). V was clipped by 4 bases and J by 1 base, with 13 bases between them. Germline CDR1 reads DFQATT; CDR2 reads SNEGSKA (reference sequence). The CDR3 is made up of 14 amino acids. The CDR3 here is CSAMTGALQETQYF. The CDR3 DNA sequence: TGCAGTGCTATGACGGGGGCCCTCCAAGAGACCCAGTACTTC.

The gene calls are TRBV28 and TRBJ2-7; 8 bases match TRBD1. The CDR3 is 20 amino acids. Germline CDR1 is MDHEN and CDR2 is SYDVKM. With 6 bases clipped from V and 6 bases from J, the junction kept 28 bases outside the gene matches. The DNA for the CDR3 is TGTGCCAGCAGCTACGGCGGGTGGTTCTCGGGGACAGGACATTTACGCGAGCAGTACTTC. Its protein is CASSYGGWFSGTGHLREQYF.

This clonotype occurred a few times. This chain connects TRBV2 to TRBJ2-2; D could derive from TRBD1 or TRBD2 (5 bases each). Germline-derived CDR1 and CDR2 are SNHLY and FYNNEI. This CDR3 is 13 amino acids long. With 7 bases removed from V and 5 bases from J, the gap between germline ends came to 11 bases. The CDR3 DNA is TGTGCCAGCACCAGGGACGGGACCGGGGAGCTGTTTTTT. Translated: CASTRDGTGELFF.

V usage is TRBV20-1 and J usage is TRBJ2-5; the D is unclear. The CDR3 spans 13 residues. Trimming cost V 5 bases and J 6 bases, with 16 bases left between them. Per the germline V gene, CDR1 is DFQATT and CDR2 is SNEGSKA (reference sequence). CDR3 loop: CSAPEEAIQTQYF. Here the CDR3 DNA reads TGCAGTGCTCCTGAGGAAGCGATACAGACCCAGTACTTC.

The chain is built from TRBV5-1 and TRBJ2-7; 7 bases are shared with TRBD2. V lost 3 bases and J lost 4; bases outside the gene matches: 4. Per germline, CDR1 SGHRS and CDR2 YFSETQ. The length of the CDR3 is 13 residues. The CDR3 coding sequence is TGCGCCAGCAGCTGGGACTACAATTACGAGCAGTACTTC. The encoded protein is CASSWDYNYEQYF.

The CDR3 loop reads CASSESQGRNTIYF. CDR3 DNA: TGTGCCAGCAGTGAATCACAGGGGAGAAACACCATATATTTT. The J gene is TRBJ1-3, the V gene TRBV6-1, with 7 nucleotides matching TRBD1. The CDR3 extends over 14 amino acids. CDR1 is MNHNS, CDR2 SASEGT, per germline. After removal of 2 bases from V and 5 bases from J, the junction contained 3 bases not matched to a gene.

The J gene is TRBJ2-7, the V gene TRBV10-3; possible D gene TRBD1, 5 bases. Germline V gene lookup returns CDR1 ENHRY and CDR2 SYGVKD. The CDR3 runs 15 residues. V was clipped by 0 bases and J by 2 bases, with 11 bases between them. The CDR3 nucleotides are TGTGCCATCAGTGAGTCGGCGGCCAGGGCCTACGAGCAGTACTTC. Translation: CAISESAARAYEQYF.

V gene TRBV5-1 combines with J gene TRBJ2-3; D perhaps matches TRBD1 (5 bases). This CDR3 region has 14 residues. Germline values: CDR1 SGHRS, CDR2 YFSETQ. With 6 bases removed from V and 0 bases from J, the gap between germline ends came to 11 bases. CDR3 sequence (DNA): TGCGCCAGCAATAGGGGCGGTAGCACAGATACGCAGTATTTT. Protein sequence: CASNRGGSTDTQYF.

This clonotype was counted a few times. The chain is built from TRBV20-1 and TRBJ2-5, with D possibly matching TRBD1 (7 bases). With 2 bases removed from V and 4 bases from J, the gap between germline ends came to 11 bases. The length of the CDR3 is 13 residues. Germline loops: CDR1 DFQATT, CDR2 SNEGSKA (reference sequence). The CDR3 DNA follows: TGCAGTGCTAGATCAGGGGGAGGAGAGACCCAGTACTTC. As protein: CSARSGGGETQYF.

The gene calls are TRBV2 and TRBJ2-1; D is ambiguous. Germline V gives CDR1 SNHLY, CDR2 FYNNEI. The ends were cut back, 7 bases at V and 1 base at J, with 2 bases in the middle. CDR3 length: 11 residues. In DNA form, the CDR3 reads TGTGCCAGCACGTCCTACAATGAGCAGTTCTTC. This codes for CASTSYNEQFF.

The gene calls are TRBV24-1 and TRBJ2-3, with 16 positions matching TRBD2. The V gene's germline CDR1 is KGHDR and CDR2 SFDVKD. This CDR3 is 17 amino acids long. J gave up 4 bases and V 1 base, and 1 base lay outside the gene matches. The CDR3 nucleotides are TGTGCCACCAGTGATTTAGGGACTAGCGGGGGGGCAGATACGCAGTATTTT. It codes for CATSDLGTSGGADTQYF.

V is TRBV6-2 or TRBV6-3 and J is TRBJ2-5; D unresolved. V was clipped by 7 bases and J by 7 bases, with 19 bases between them. CDR1 MNHEY and CDR2 SVGEGT come from the germline V gene. This CDR3 comprises 14 residues. The chain's CDR3 is CASTPPDPLRTQYF. As DNA, the CDR3 is TGTGCCAGCACCCCGCCGGACCCCCTACGGACCCAGTACTTC.

This clonotype was seen more than once but under ten times. The V gene is TRBV10-3, the J gene TRBJ1-1, with D unclear. Trimming took off 3 bases at V and 0 bases at J, with 14 bases between the two ends. This CDR3 has 16 amino acids. Per germline, CDR1 ENHRY and CDR2 SYGVKD. The CDR3 spells CAISDGPLGMNTEAFF. The CDR3 DNA reads as TGTGCCATCAGTGACGGCCCATTGGGAATGAACACTGAAGCTTTCTTT.

The rearrangement uses TRBV28 and TRBJ2-7, with D maybe TRBD1 (6 bases). There are 16 residues in the CDR3. CDR1 and CDR2 (germline): MDHEN, SYDVKM. Trimming stripped 3 bases from V and 3 bases from J, with 18 bases between. CDR3 in DNA: TGTGCCAGCAGTTTTGAACTTACAGGGCTTAACTACGAGCAGTACTTC. Its protein is CASSFELTGLNYEQYF. Full variable domain (outside the CDR3, taken from reference TRBV28 and TRBJ2-7): DVKVTQSSRYLVKRTGEKVFLECVQDMDHENMFWYRQDPGLGLRLIYFSYDVKMKEKGDIPEGYSVSREKKERFSLILESASTNQTSMYLCASSFELTGLNYEQYFGPGTRLTVT.

This clonotype was seen more than once but under ten times. V is TRBV2 and J is TRBJ1-5; D is perhaps TRBD1 (5 bases). The V gene's germline CDR1 is SNHLY and CDR2 FYNNEI. V lost 5 bases to trimming and J lost 2 bases, with 16 bases between them. This CDR3 comprises 16 residues. The CDR3 DNA is TGTGCCAGCAGTCAACAGGCCCCTTTGGGCAATCAGCCCCAGCATTTT. The encoded protein is CASSQQAPLGNQPQHF.

V gene TRBV10-3 combines with J gene TRBJ2-3; 8 bases fit TRBD2. J gave up 4 bases and V 0 bases, and 6 bases lay outside the gene matches. The CDR3 covers 16 residues. Germline assignment: CDR1 ENHRY and CDR2 SYGVKD. The CDR3 nucleotides are TGTGCCATCAGTGAGTCTGCAACTAGCGGTCCAGATACGCAGTATTTT. As protein: CAISESATSGPDTQYF.

The table lists this clonotype with a few counts. The V call is TRBV10-3, the J call TRBJ1-2, with D perhaps matching TRBD1 (5 bases). Germline V lookup: CDR1 ENHRY, CDR2 SYGVKD. Trimming cost V 7 bases and J 8 bases, with 17 bases left between them. CDR3 length: 13 residues. Here the CDR3 reads CAITPFGAGGYTF. The CDR3 nucleotides read TGTGCCATCACCCCCTTCGGGGCGGGCGGCTACACCTTC.

CDR3 nucleotide sequence: TGTGCCAGCAGCTTAGTAGGGGGCGGCTATGGCTACACCTTC. This codes for CASSLVGGGYGYTF. The V call is TRBV11-2, the J call TRBJ1-2; TRBD1 matches at 7 bases. V was clipped by 1 base and J by 4 bases; unmatched bases: 3. Germline-derived CDR1 and CDR2 are SGHAT and FQNNGV. This CDR3 region has 14 residues.

The chain couples TRBV7-8 to TRBJ1-2, with D hard to call. CDR1 and CDR2 (germline): SGHVS, FQNEAQ. There are 13 residues in the CDR3. V gave up 1 base and J gave up 5 bases, with 8 bases separating them. CDR3 protein: CASSLGQIYGYTF. DNA of the CDR3: TGTGCCAGCAGCTTAGGGCAGATATATGGCTACACCTTC.

This clonotype was recorded only once. The V and J genes are TRBV2 and TRBJ1-1; D unresolved. Germline loops: CDR1 SNHLY, CDR2 FYNNEI. The CDR3 runs to 14 residues. Trimming took 7 bases from V and 1 from J, leaving 13 bases between them. The CDR3 protein is CASTLRGRNTEAFF. The CDR3 DNA sequence: TGTGCCAGCACTCTAAGAGGCAGGAACACTGAAGCTTTCTTT.

The chain has TRBV7-9 and TRBJ1-1, with 9 positions matching TRBD1. J lost 1 base, V lost 4 bases, and 7 bases had no gene match. Germline CDR1 is SEHNR and CDR2 is FQNEAQ (reference sequence). This CDR3 is 16 amino acids long. The CDR3 is CASSYDTGGSNTEAFF. In nucleotides, the CDR3 is TGTGCCAGCAGCTATGATACAGGGGGCTCGAACACTGAAGCTTTCTTT.

V usage is TRBV6-1 and J usage is TRBJ2-2, with 14 bases fitting TRBD2. V trimming: 6 bases; J trimming: 0 bases; junction bases outside the gene matches: 3. The CDR3 is 17 amino acids. The germline V gene has CDR1 MNHNS and CDR2 SASEGT. The CDR3 is CASRGLAGGANTGELFF. The CDR3 coding sequence is TGTGCCAGCAGAGGACTAGCGGGGGGCGCGAACACCGGGGAGCTGTTTTTT.

The chain employs TRBV5-1 and TRBJ2-1; possibly TRBD2 for D (5 bases). With the DNA end fitting TRBJ2-7 better, the J assignment may be wrong. CDR3 length equals 16 residues. Per germline, CDR1 SGHRS and CDR2 YFSETQ. The CDR3 reads CASSPPSSGYSYEQYF. CDR3 DNA sequence: TGCGCCAGCAGCCCACCGTCTTCGGGGTACTCCTACGAGCAGTACTTC.

In this sample, this clonotype turned up a few times. The rearrangement joins TRBV20-1 to TRBJ1-4, with D perhaps TRBD1 (5 bases). Between the trimmed V and J ends, which lost 3 bases and 7 bases, there was a span of 9 bases. The CDR3 is made up of 12 amino acids. Germline CDR1 and CDR2: DFQATT and SNEGSKA (reference sequence). DNA of the CDR3: TGCAGTGCTAGGGGGGGGAGTGAAAAACTGTTTTTT. Protein: CSARGGSEKLFF.

As regards this clonotype: At one end the junction does not follow the germline gene, possibly because of a read error. The chain is built from TRBV20-1 and TRBJ2-2, with D perhaps TRBD2 (7 bases). This CDR3 contains 14 residues. Germline CDR1 DFQATT, CDR2 SNEGSKA (reference sequence). The DNA for the CDR3 is TGCAGTGCCAGAGGGGGGGCCGGTTCCGGGGAGCTGTTTTTT. Encoded protein: CSARGGAGSGELFF.

This clonotype came up a few times. The rearrangement links TRBV19 to TRBJ2-7; 7 bases are shared with TRBD2. Trimming took 5 bases from V and 3 from J; bases not matched to a gene: 7. This CDR3 spans 14 amino acids. The V gene's germline CDR1 is LNHDA and CDR2 SQIVND (reference sequence). Written as DNA, the CDR3 is TGTGCCAGTAGTCTAAGCGGGGAAAACTACGAGCAGTACTTC. It translates to CASSLSGENYEQYF.

V is TRBV10-3 and J is TRBJ1-5; a possible D gene is TRBD1 (6 bases). With 7 bases removed from V and 0 bases from J, the gap between germline ends came to 19 bases. The CDR3 is 17 residues long. CDR1 and CDR2 from the germline V gene are ENHRY and SYGVKD. The CDR3 reads CAITRGEDSNSNQPQHF. The CDR3 DNA sequence: TGTGCCATCACCCGGGGCGAGGACAGCAATAGCAATCAGCCCCAGCATTTT.

This clonotype was counted between two and nine times. This chain connects TRBV11-3 to TRBJ2-4; tentatively, D is TRBD1 or TRBD2 (5 bases each). The CDR3 is made up of 14 amino acids. CDR1 and CDR2 from the germline V gene are SGHNT and YENEEA. Deletions cut 1 base from V and 2 bases from J, with 6 bases between. The CDR3 nucleotides read TGTGCCAGCAGCTTAGGGGGGTCCAAAAACATTCAGTACTTC. Translated: CASSLGGSKNIQYF.

This clonotype was observed a handful of times. J is TRBJ2-3 and V is TRBV20-1, with 9 bases that match TRBD2. Germline CDR1 reads DFQATT; CDR2 reads SNEGSKA (reference sequence). This CDR3 has 16 amino acids. Trimming took 2 bases from V and 2 from J; bases not matched to a gene: 8. The CDR3 is CSARSAGGPHTDTQYF. The CDR3 nucleotides read TGCAGTGCTAGAAGTGCGGGGGGGCCCCACACAGATACGCAGTATTTT.

The V gene is TRBV5-1, the J gene TRBJ1-6; D not resolved. Per the germline V gene, CDR1 is SGHRS and CDR2 is YFSETQ. The CDR3 consists of 14 residues. The V gene lost 4 bases and the J gene lost 10 bases, with 15 bases spanning the gap. The CDR3 DNA reads as TGCGCCAGCAGCATAACCAATAACGGATCACCCCTCCACTTT. Its translation: CASSITNNGSPLHF.